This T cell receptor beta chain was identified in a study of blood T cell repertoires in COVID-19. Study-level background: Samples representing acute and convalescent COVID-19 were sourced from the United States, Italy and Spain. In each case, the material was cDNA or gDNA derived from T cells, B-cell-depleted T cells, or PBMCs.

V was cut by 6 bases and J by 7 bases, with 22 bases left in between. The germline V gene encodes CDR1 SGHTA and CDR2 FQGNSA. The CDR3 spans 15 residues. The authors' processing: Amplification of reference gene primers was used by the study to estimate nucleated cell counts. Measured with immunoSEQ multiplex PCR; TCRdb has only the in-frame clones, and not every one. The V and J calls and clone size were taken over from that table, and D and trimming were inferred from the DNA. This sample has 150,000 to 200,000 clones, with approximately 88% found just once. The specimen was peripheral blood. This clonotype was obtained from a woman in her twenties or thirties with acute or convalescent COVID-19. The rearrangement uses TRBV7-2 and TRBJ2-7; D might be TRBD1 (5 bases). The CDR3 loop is CASSPDPGSSREQYF. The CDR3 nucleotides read TGTGCCAGCAGTCCCGATCCAGGGTCAAGTCGGGAGCAGTACTTC.